There are many counts of the clone carrying this T cell receptor beta chain. One entry per CDR3 protein, called by TCRdb with MiXCR from the reads. The sample lists about 260,000 distinct CDR3 sequences, approximately 9.2% occurring once. The entry originates in a study of T cell repertoires in cytomegalovirus infection. The wider study: The public TCR beta signatures pointed to both CMV infection and matching HLA type.

The CDR3 runs to 15 residues. Germline V gives CDR1 MNHNS, CDR2 SASEGT. Trimming shortened V by 5 bases and J by 4 bases, and 14 bases separated the two germline ends. Sample: PBMCs. The receptor's source is a human donor in good health (CMV status not recorded). Some clones in this sample may be carry-over from other donors' samples. V gene TRBV6-1 combines with J gene TRBJ2-2; tentative D call: TRBD2 (5 bases). CDR3 bases: TGTGCCAGCAGTTATTATTGGACTGGCACCGGGGAGCTGTTTTTT. Translating gives CASSYYWTGTGELFF.